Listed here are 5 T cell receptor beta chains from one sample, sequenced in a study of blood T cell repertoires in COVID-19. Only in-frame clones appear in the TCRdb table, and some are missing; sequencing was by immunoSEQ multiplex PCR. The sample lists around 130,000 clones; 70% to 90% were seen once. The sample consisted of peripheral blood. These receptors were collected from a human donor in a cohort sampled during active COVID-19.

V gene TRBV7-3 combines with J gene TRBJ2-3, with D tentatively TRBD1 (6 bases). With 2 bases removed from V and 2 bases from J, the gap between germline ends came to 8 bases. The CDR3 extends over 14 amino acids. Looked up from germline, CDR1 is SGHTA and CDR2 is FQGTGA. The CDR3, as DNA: TGTGCCAGCAGCTTAGTGGGGGCCACAGATACGCAGTATTTT. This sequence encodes CASSLVGATDTQYF.

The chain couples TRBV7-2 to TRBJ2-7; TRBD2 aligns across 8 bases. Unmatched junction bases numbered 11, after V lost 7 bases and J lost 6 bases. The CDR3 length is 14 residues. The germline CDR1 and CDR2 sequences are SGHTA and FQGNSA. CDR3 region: CASNSPGLVSEQYF. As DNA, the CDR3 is TGTGCCAGCAACTCTCCGGGACTAGTTTCCGAGCAGTACTTC. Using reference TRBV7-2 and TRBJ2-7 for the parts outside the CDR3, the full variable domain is GAGVSQSPSNKVTEKGKDVELRCDPISGHTALYWYRQSLGQGLEFLIYFQGNSAPDKSGLPSDRFSAERTGGSVSTLTIQRTQQEDSAVYLCASNSPGLVSEQYFGPGTRLTVT.

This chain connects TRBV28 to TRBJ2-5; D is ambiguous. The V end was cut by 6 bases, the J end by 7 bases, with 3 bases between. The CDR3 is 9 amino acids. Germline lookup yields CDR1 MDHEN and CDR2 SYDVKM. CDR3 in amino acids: CASSVTQYF. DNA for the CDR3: TGTGCCAGCAGCGTGACCCAGTACTTC.

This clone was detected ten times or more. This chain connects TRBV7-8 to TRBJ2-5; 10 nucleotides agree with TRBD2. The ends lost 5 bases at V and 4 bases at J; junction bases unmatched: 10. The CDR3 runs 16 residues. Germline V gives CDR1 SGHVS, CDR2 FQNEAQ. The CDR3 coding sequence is TGTGCCAGCAGCGGAACAAGCGGGGGGGGACTAGAGACCCAGTACTTC. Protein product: CASSGTSGGGLETQYF.

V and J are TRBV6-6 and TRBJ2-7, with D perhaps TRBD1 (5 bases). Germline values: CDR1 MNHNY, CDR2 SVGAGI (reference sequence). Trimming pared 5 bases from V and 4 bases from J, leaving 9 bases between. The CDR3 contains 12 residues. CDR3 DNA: TGTGCCAGCAGTCGACAGTCATACGAGCAGTACTTC. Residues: CASSRQSYEQYF.